Included here is one T cell receptor beta chain sequence, with context. Its antigen is currently not known. No much larger clone exists at a distance of one base, and base qualities are not known. Trimming costs V 7 bases and J 8 bases, and their ends lie 17 bases apart. CDR1 and CDR2, looked up from the germline V gene, are ENHRY and SYGVKD. The cysteine opens and the phenylalanine closes a CDR3 of 14 amino acids. Of the read, only the CDR3 DNA is kept; its 42 bases are in frame from base 1. These data originate in a study of PD-L1 blockade in urothelial cancer (dated by TCRdb to about 2017). Turning to the overall study: Every patient began therapy in 2014 and was given atezolizumab 1,200 mg intravenously every 3 weeks. Pretreatment tumor samples, along with matched peripheral blood collected serially before and after atezolizumab treatment, underwent TCR sequencing. Patients had an ECOG performance status of 0 or 1 and had received between 0 and 3 prior chemotherapy regimens. About 90% of the 29 patients were males with bladder-origin urothelial cancer, and about 60% of the roughly 29 reported a prior smoking history. Pretreatment blood TCR-seq was available for 27 to 30 patients, at least one posttreatment blood collection was obtained for about 24 patients, and tumor TCR-seq was available for about 24 patients. Progression-free survival longer than 6 months counted as durable clinical benefit, and TCR features were additionally tested against both progression-free and overall survival. A median of about 150,000 T cells and 80,000 to 95,000 unique TCRs was obtained from blood samples, and a median clonality of roughly 0.082 was observed. The study was an exploratory multi-omic analysis of somatic, immune and clinical correlates of response to PD-L1 blockade with atezolizumab in urothelial cancer. Whole exome sequencing and RNA sequencing of pretreatment tumors were performed alongside TCR sequencing in the same patients. Durable clinical benefit was achieved by nine patients and was not achieved by 20 patients. Blood samples were analyzed 3 weeks after the start of treatment (second dose) and 6 weeks after the start of treatment.

Results the study describes overall, beyond this receptor: Patients with durable benefit showed greater expansion of tumor-associated TCR clones in peripheral blood 3 weeks after starting treatment (n ≈ 21, p = 0.022). Because the sample size was small (n of about 30) and many exploratory analyses were performed, the results are intended to be hypothesis-generating. A pretreatment peripheral blood TCR clonality below the median was linked to improved progression-free and overall survival.

Synthetic TCR analog templates were spiked into each PCR to estimate absolute template abundance from read counts. The immunoSEQ assay used bias-controlled V and J gene primers to amplify TCRbeta CDR3 regions from genomic DNA. Sequencing of rearranged TCRbeta segments was done at approximately 20X coverage. The original pipeline was this. Sequencing errors were corrected by clustering and CDR3s were annotated against IMGT to assign V, D and J genes. Downstream analyses used only productive TCRbeta rearrangements, leaving out any out-of-frame or stop-codon sequences. Clonality was calculated as one minus the Shannon entropy normalized by the log of the number of unique productive sequences. Clones differing between time points or between blood and tumor were identified using Fisher's exact test with Benjamini-Hochberg correction, with an adjusted p below 0.01 applied as the threshold. TCRdb retrieved this table from immuneACCESS and kept in-frame rearrangements only. Not all clones are present; in checked studies, unresolved V genes account for under half, and no reason is known for the remainder. V and J calls and clone size are as listed in that table; D and trimming were resolved from the DNA. Counted in this sample were 60,000 to 70,000 clones; under 90% of them appeared once. The biggest ten clones account for about 2.9% of the sample.

The time point label for this specimen denotes: pretreatment peripheral blood. The cohort comprised about 30 patients with locally advanced or metastatic urothelial carcinoma treated at Memorial Sloan Kettering on a trial protocol. Peripheral blood mononuclear cells were collected pretreatment and during treatment, at between 1 and 8 total time points per patient. The Qiagen DNeasy Blood extraction kit was used to purify genomic DNA from total PBMCs and tumor samples. PBMCs were collected pretreatment and during treatment, and were isolated and stored as previously described. This sequence uses TRBV10-3 and TRBJ1-4, with no D gene named confidently. This receptor was taken from a man aged 65 to 79 with urothelial cancer. The material was PBMCs, obtained around atezolizumab (anti-PD-L1) treatment. The DNA sequence is TGTGCCATCACCCCGGCCCCTGGAGAGGAAAAACTGTTTTTT. This is translated as CAITPAPGEEKLFF.